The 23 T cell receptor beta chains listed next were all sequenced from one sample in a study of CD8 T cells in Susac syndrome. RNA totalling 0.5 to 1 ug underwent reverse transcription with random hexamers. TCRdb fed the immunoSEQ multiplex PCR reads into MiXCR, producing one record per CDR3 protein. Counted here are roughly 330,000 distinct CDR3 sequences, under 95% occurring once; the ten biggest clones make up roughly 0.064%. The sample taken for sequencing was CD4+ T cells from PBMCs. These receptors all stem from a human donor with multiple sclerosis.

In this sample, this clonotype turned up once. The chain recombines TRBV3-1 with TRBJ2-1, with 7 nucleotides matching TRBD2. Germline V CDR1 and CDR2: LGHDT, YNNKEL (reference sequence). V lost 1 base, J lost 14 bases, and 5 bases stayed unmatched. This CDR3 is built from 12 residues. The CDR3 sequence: CASSQGTRGEFF. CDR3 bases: TGTGCCAGCAGCCAAGGGACTAGAGGCGAGTTCTTC.

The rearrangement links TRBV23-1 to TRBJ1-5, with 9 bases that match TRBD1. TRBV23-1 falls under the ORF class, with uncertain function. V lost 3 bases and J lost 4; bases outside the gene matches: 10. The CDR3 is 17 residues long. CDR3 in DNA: TGCGCCAGCAGTCACCTCTGGGACAGGGAGTGTAATCAGCCCCAGCATTTT. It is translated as CASSHLWDRECNQPQHF.

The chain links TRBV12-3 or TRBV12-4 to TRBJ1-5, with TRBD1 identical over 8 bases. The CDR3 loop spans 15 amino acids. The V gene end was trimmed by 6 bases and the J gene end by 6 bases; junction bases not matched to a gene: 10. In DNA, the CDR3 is TGTGCCAGCAGCCGCTACGGACAGGGAAGTCAGCCCCAGCATTTT. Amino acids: CASSRYGQGSQPQHF.

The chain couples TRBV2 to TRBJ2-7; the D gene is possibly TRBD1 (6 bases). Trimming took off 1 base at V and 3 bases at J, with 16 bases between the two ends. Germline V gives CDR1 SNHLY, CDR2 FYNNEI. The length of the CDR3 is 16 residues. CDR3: CASSEGATGGIYEQYF. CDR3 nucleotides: TGTGCCAGCAGTGAAGGGGCGACAGGCGGAATCTACGAGCAGTACTTC. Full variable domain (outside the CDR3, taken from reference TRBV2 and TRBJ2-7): EPEVTQTPSHQVTQMGQEVILRCVPISNHLYFYWYRQILGQKVEFLVSFYNNEISEKSEIFDDQFSVERPDGSNFTLKIRSTKLEDSAMYFCASSEGATGGIYEQYFGPGTRLTVT.

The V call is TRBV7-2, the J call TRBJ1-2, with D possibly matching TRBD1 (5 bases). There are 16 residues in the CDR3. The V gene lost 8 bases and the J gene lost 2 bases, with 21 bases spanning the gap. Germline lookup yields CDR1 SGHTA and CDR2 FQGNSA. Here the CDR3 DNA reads TGTGCCAGCTCGCCCCACGGAAAGGGGCTCAACTATGGCTACACCTTC. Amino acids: CASSPHGKGLNYGYTF.

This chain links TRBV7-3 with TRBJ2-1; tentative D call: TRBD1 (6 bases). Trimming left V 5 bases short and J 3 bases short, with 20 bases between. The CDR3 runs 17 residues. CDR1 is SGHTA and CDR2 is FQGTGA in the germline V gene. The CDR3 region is CASSPHGVGAIYNEQFF. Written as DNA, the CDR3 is TGTGCCAGCAGCCCCCACGGTGTGGGGGCAATCTACAATGAGCAGTTCTTC.

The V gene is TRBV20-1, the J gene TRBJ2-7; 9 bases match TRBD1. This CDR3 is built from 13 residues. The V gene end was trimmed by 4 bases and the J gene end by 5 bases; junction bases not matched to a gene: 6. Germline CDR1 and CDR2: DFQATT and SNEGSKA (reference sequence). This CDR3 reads CSAMGQGVNEQYF. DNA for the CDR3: TGCAGTGCTATGGGACAGGGAGTCAACGAGCAGTACTTC.

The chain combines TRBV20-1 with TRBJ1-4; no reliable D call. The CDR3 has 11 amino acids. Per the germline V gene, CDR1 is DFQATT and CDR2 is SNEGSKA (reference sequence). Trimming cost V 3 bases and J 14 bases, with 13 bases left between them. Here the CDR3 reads CSASKGQGLFF. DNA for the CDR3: TGCAGTGCTAGTAAAGGCCAAGGGCTGTTTTTT.

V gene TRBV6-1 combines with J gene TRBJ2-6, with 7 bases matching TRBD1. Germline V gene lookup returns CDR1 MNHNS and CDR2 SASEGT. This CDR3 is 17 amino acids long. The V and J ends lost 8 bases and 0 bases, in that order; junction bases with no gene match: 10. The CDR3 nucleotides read TGTGCCAGCCTACCGATCACAGGGGCCTCTGGGGCCAACGTCCTGACTTTC. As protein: CASLPITGASGANVLTF.

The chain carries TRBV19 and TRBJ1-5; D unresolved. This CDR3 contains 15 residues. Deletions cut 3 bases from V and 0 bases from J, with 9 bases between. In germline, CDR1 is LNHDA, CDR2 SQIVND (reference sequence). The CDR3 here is CASSMRHLSNQPQHF. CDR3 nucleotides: TGTGCCAGTAGTATGAGACACCTTAGCAATCAGCCCCAGCATTTT.

CDR3 sequence (DNA): TGTGCCAGCAGCCAAGGCGGACGGGGGGGCGGGGATGAGCAGTTCTTC. It translates to CASSQGGRGGGDEQFF. The chain carries TRBV14 and TRBJ2-1, with 8 nucleotides matching TRBD2. The CDR3 is 16 amino acids. Germline values: CDR1 SGHDN, CDR2 FVKESK. The junction had 10 bases not matched to a gene; V was cut back by 1 base and J by 8 bases.

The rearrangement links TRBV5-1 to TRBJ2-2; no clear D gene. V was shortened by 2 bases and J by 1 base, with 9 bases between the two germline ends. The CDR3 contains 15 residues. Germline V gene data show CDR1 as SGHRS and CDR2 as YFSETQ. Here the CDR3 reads CASSFRILNTGELFF. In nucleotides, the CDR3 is TGCGCCAGCAGCTTCCGTATATTGAACACCGGGGAGCTGTTTTTT. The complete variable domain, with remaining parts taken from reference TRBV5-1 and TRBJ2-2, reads KAGVTQTPRYLIKTRGQQVTLSCSPISGHRSVSWYQQTPGQGLQFLFEYFSETQRNKGNFPGRFSGRQFSNSRSEMNVSTLELGDSALYLCASSFRILNTGELFFGEGSRLTVL.

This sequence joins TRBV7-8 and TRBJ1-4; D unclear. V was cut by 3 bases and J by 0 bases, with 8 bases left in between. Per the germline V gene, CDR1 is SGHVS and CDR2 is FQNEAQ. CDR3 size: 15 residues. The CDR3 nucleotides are TGTGCCAGCAGCTTCGCCCTTGCAACTAATGAAAAACTGTTTTTT. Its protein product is CASSFALATNEKLFF.

The CDR3: CASIKGAGSGWAEAFF. CDR3 nucleotides: TGTGCCAGCATTAAGGGGGCAGGGTCTGGATGGGCTGAAGCTTTCTTT. This chain connects TRBV6-5 to TRBJ1-1; 7 nucleotides match TRBD1. CDR3 length equals 16 residues. The germline V gene has CDR1 MNHEY and CDR2 SVGAGI. V shed 7 bases, J shed 6 bases, and the junction held 17 bases outside the gene matches.

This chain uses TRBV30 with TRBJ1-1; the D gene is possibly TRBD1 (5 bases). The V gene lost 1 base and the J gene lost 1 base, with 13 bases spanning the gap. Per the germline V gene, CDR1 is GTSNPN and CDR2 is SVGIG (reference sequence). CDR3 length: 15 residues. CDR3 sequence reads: CAWSGQLGRNTEAFF. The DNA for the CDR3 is TGTGCCTGGAGTGGACAGTTGGGGAGGAACACTGAAGCTTTCTTT.

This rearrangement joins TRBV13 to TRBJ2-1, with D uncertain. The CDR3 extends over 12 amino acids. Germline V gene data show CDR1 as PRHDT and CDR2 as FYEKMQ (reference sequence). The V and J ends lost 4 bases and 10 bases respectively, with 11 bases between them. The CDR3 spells CASSSTSGEQFF. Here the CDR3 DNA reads TGTGCCAGCAGCTCCACCAGTGGAGAGCAGTTCTTC.

CDR3 region: CASSQGPQGAFF. As DNA, the CDR3 is TGTGCCAGCAGCCAAGGCCCACAGGGAGCTTTCTTT. The chain recombines TRBV3-1 with TRBJ1-1; the D gene is possibly TRBD1 (6 bases). This CDR3 has 12 amino acids. CDR1 is LGHDT and CDR2 is YNNKEL in the germline V gene (reference sequence). V lost 1 base, J lost 10 bases, and 10 bases lay in between.

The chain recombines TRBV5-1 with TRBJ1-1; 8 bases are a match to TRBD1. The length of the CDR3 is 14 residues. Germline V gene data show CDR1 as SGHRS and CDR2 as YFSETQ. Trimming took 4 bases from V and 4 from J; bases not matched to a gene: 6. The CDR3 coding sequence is TGCGCCAGCAGCCCCAACAGGGGGACCACTGAAGCTTTCTTT. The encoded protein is CASSPNRGTTEAFF.

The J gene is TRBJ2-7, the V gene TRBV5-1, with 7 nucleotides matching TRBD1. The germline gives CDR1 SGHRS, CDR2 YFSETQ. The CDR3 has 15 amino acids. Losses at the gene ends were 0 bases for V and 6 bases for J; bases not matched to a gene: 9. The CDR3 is CASSLGGQYQGEQYF. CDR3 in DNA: TGCGCCAGCAGCTTGGGGGGACAGTATCAAGGCGAGCAGTACTTC.

The CDR3 coding sequence is TGTGCCAGCAGCCACCGGACAGGGGACTCCTACGAGCAGTACTTC. Translated, it gives CASSHRTGDSYEQYF. The V and J genes are TRBV5-4 and TRBJ2-7; TRBD1 agrees at 9 bases. V lost 4 bases and J lost 0; bases outside the gene matches: 5. CDR1 and CDR2 from the germline V gene are SGHNT and YYREEE (reference sequence). The CDR3 runs to 15 residues.

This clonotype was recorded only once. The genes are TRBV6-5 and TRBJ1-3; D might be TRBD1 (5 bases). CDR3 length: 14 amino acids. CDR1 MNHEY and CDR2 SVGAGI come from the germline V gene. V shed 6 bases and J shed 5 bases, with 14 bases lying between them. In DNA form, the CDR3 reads TGTGCCAGCAGCGCAGGGAACTACAGAAACACCATATATTTT. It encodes CASSAGNYRNTIYF.

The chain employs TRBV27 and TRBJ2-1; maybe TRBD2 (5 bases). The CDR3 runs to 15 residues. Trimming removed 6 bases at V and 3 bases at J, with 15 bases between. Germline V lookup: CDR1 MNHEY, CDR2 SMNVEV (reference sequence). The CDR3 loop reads CASSTALVGYNEQFF. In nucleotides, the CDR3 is TGTGCCAGCAGCACGGCACTAGTAGGCTACAATGAGCAGTTCTTC.

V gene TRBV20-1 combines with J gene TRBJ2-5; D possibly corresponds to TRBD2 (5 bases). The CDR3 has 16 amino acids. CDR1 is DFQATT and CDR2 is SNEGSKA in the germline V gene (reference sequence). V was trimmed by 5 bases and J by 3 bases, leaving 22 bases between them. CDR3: CSAWPGSGGIEETQYF. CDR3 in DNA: TGCAGTGCTTGGCCAGGAAGCGGTGGAATCGAAGAGACCCAGTACTTC.